This T cell receptor beta chain was sequenced in a study of blood T cell repertoires in COVID-19. Original methodology: Amplified reference gene primers provided the basis for estimating nucleated cell counts. The protocol was immunoSEQ multiplex PCR, while the TCRdb copy is restricted to in-frame clones and leaves out a portion. The DNA gave D and trimming, while V, J and clone size come from that table. Here the sample spans around 190,000 clones, around 86% being singletons. The CDR3 has 13 amino acids. Germline V gene sequence: CDR1 MNHEY, CDR2 SVGAGI. J gave up 0 bases and V 8 bases, and 3 bases lay outside the gene matches.

The gene calls are TRBV6-5 and TRBJ1-2; 7 positions match TRBD1. Sequenced: PBMCs or T cells enriched from blood (not recorded which). The receptor comes from a man aged 40-49 years with acute COVID-19. CDR3 DNA sequence: TGTGCCAGCGGGACAGCAACTAACTATGGCTACACCTTC. Residues: CASGTATNYGYTF.